This TCR beta chain comes out of a study of OX40 agonist ivuxolimab in advanced cancers. On the study more broadly: The treatment was a fully human IgG2 OX40 agonist, ivuxolimab. General study results and limits: CD8+ T cells were the subset that, on average, had more expanded clones than CD4+. What antigens the expanded peripheral T cells recognized was never established.

Worth noting for this clone: Its antigen remains unknown.

Blood sampling was done at baseline, cycle 4 day 1, and cycle 7 day 1. Sequencing was performed with immunoSEQ multiplex PCR; in TCRdb, only in-frame clones are kept and a portion is missing. The data contain approximately 68,000 clones, 92% of them seen just once; the ten biggest clones take up over 7.5%. Germline V lookup: CDR1 SGDLS, CDR2 YYNGEE. CDR3 length: 15 amino acids. V lost 0 bases and J 5 bases, leaving 12 bases between the germline ends. The rearrangement links TRBV9 to TRBJ1-5, with D possibly TRBD1 on 5 matching bases. The receptor was isolated from an adult with an advanced solid tumor such as melanoma, head and neck, liver or kidney cancer. The source was CD4+ or CD8+ T cells sorted from blood, collected in a trial of the OX40 agonist ivuxolimab. The CDR3 DNA reads TGTGCCAGCAGCGTAGGGGGGTTGGGGCATCAGCCCCAGCATTTT. Translated, it gives CASSVGGLGHQPQHF.